Listed below are T cell receptor beta chains from one sample, sequenced in a study of T cell repertoires in cytomegalovirus infection. TCRdb processed the reads anew with MiXCR; each CDR3 protein has one entry. The top ten hold 15% to 20% of the sample, which has hundreds of thousands of distinct CDR3 sequences, more than 30% seen once. Their antigens are not known. Material: cultured PBMCs, obtained from culture after CMV antigen stimulation. The source of these receptors is a human donor in good health (CMV status not recorded). Some clones in this sample may be carry-over from other donors' samples. The CDR3 runs from the conserved cysteine through the conserved F or W. D genes are given only for firm matches. Part of the rows lack a size; the others show once, few, many or a class for expanded clones.

clone_size	v_call	j_call	d_call	cdr3_nt	cdr3_aa
-	TRBV6-5	TRBJ2-7	TRBD2	TGTGCCAGCAGTACCCACCGGGGGAGCGGGAACTCCTACGAGCAGTACTTC	CASSTHRGSGNSYEQYF
-	TRBV7-9	TRBJ1-1	TRBD1	TGTGCCAGCAGCACAACTGGACAGGGGTACACTGAAGCTTTCTTT	CASSTTGQGYTEAFF
few	TRBV6-2/TRBV6-3	TRBJ2-2	TRBD2	TGTGCCAGCAGTTACGAGAGCGGGAGTGGAGGCGGGGAGCTGTTTTTT	CASSYESGSGGGELFF
few	TRBV12-3/TRBV12-4	TRBJ1-6	TRBD1	TGTGCCAGCAGTCAACAGGGGGATCTGTCACCCCTCCACTTT	CASSQQGDLSPLHF
few	TRBV6-6	TRBJ2-7	-	TGTGCCAGCAGTTACTCAGGGATCTACGAGCAGTACTTC	CASSYSGIYEQYF
few	TRBV4-3	TRBJ1-4	-	TGCGCCAGCAGCCAGACAGGCGCAACTAATGAAAAACTGTTTTTT	CASSQTGATNEKLFF
few	TRBV6-2/TRBV6-3	TRBJ2-5	TRBD1	TGTGCCAGCAGGGACAGGCAGGTAGAGACCCAGTACTTC	CASRDRQVETQYF
many	TRBV11-2	TRBJ1-5	TRBD1	TGTGCCAGCAGTCAAACAGGGGGCGGTCAGCCCCAGCATTTT	CASSQTGGGQPQHF
-	TRBV7-8	TRBJ1-5	-	TGTGCCAGCAGCTTAGCCGGAAGGCCCCAGCATTTT	CASSLAGRPQHF
-	TRBV7-6	TRBJ2-6	-	TGTGCCAGCAGCTTCGCAGTCCCTGGGGCCAACGTCCTGACTTTC	CASSFAVPGANVLTF
-	TRBV6-2/TRBV6-3	TRBJ1-2	-	TGTGCCAGCAGTTACGGACACAATTATGGCTACACCTTC	CASSYGHNYGYTF
-	TRBV12-3/TRBV12-4	TRBJ1-2	-	TGTGCCAGCAGTGGAGGGATATTCTATGGCTACACCTTC	CASSGGIFYGYTF
many	TRBV6-1	TRBJ2-1	-	TGTGCCAGCAGGGCGGCCTACTCCTACAATGAGCAGTTCTTC	CASRAAYSYNEQFF
-	TRBV20-1	TRBJ2-1	TRBD2	TGCAGTGCTGGGACTAGTAAGCAGTTCTTC	CSAGTSKQFF
once	TRBV4-3	TRBJ2-7	TRBD2	TGCGCCAGCAGCCAAGAGGGAGCGGGAGGGGGAGAGCAGTACTTC	CASSQEGAGGGEQYF
many	TRBV7-2	TRBJ1-3	-	TGTGCCAGCAGCTATGACAGCTCTGGAAACACCATATATTTT	CASSYDSSGNTIYF